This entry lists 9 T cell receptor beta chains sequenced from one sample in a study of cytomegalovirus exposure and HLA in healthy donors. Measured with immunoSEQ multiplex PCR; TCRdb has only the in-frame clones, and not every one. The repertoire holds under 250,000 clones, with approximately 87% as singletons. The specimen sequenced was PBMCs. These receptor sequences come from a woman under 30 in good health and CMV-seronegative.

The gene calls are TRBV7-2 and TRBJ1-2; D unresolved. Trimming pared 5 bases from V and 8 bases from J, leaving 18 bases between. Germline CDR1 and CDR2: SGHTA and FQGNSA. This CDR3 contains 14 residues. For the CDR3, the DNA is TGTGCCAGCAGCGTCCTTCTTCCCCTAGGGGGCTACACCTTC. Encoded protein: CASSVLLPLGGYTF.

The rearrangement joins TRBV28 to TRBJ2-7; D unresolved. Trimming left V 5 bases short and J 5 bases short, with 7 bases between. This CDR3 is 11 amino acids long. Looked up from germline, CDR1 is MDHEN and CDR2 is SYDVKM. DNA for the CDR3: TGTGCCAGCAGTCTAGGACACGAGCAGTACTTC. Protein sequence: CASSLGHEQYF.

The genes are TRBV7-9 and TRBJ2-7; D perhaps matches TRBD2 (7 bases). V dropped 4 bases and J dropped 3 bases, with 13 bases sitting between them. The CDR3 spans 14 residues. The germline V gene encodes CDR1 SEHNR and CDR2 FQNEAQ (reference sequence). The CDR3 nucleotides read TGTGCCAGCAGCTCGCGGGGGACAAACTACGAGCAGTACTTC. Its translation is CASSSRGTNYEQYF.

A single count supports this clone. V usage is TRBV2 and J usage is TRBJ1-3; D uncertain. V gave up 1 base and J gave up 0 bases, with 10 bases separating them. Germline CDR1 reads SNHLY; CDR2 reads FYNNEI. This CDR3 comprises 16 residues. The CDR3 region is CASSEELARSGNTIYF. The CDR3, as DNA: TGTGCCAGCAGTGAAGAACTGGCCCGCTCTGGAAACACCATATATTTT. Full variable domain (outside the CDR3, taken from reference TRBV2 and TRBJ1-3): EPEVTQTPSHQVTQMGQEVILRCVPISNHLYFYWYRQILGQKVEFLVSFYNNEISEKSEIFDDQFSVERPDGSNFTLKIRSTKLEDSAMYFCASSEELARSGNTIYFGEGSWLTVV.

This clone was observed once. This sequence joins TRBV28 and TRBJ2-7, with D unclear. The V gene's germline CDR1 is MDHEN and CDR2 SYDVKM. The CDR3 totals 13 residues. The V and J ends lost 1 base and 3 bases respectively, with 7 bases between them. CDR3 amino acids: CASSLFSGYEQYF. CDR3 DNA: TGTGCCAGCAGTTTATTTTCCGGCTACGAGCAGTACTTC.

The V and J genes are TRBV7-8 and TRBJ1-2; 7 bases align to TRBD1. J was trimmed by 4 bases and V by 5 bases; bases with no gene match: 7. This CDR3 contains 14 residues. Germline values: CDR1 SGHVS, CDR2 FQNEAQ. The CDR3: CASSPTGQAYGYTF. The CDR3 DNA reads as TGTGCCAGCAGCCCGACAGGGCAGGCCTATGGCTACACCTTC. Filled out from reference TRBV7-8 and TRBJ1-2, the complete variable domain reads GAGVSQSPRYKVAKRGQDVALRCDPISGHVSLFWYQQALGQGPEFLTYFQNEAQLDKSGLPSDRFFAERPEGSVSTLKIQRTQQEDSAVYLCASSPTGQAYGYTFGSGTRLTVV.

CDR3 region: CASAYGVNTEAFF. CDR3 nucleotide sequence: TGTGCCAGTGCCTACGGGGTGAACACTGAAGCTTTCTTT. The rearrangement uses TRBV27 and TRBJ1-1, with no clear D. The V gene lost 9 bases and the J gene lost 0 bases, with 11 bases spanning the gap. This CDR3 is built from 13 residues. CDR1 and CDR2 (germline): MNHEY, SMNVEV (reference sequence).

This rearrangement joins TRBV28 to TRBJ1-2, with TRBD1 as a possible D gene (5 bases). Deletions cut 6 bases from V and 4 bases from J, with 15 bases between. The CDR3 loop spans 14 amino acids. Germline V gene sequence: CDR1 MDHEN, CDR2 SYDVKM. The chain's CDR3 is CASSLDSRPYGYTF. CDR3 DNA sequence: TGTGCCAGCAGCCTTGACAGCCGCCCCTATGGCTACACCTTC.

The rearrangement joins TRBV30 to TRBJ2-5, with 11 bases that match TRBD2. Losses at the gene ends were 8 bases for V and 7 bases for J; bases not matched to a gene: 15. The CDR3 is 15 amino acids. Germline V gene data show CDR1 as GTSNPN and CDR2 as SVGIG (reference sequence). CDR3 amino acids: CAAAGTSGRGGTQYF. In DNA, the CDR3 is TGTGCCGCCGCCGGGACTAGCGGCCGCGGAGGGACCCAGTACTTC.